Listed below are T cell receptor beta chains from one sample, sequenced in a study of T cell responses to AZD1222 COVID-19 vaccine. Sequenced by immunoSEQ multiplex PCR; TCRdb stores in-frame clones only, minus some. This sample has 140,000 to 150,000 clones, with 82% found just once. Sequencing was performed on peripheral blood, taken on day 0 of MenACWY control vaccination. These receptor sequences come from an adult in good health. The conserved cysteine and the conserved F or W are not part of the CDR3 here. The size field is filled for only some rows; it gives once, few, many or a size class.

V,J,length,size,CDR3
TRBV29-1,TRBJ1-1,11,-,SVHRQTNTEAF
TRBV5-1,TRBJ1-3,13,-,ASSLAGPYGNTIY
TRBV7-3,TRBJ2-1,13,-,ASSLSRDFNNEQF
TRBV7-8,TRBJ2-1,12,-,ASSLATEINEQF
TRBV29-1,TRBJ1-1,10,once,SGGPGLQGAF
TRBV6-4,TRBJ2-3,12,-,ASSGQIGADTQY
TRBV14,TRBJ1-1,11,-,ASSPRRNTEAF
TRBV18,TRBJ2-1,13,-,ASSPRTSSYNEQF
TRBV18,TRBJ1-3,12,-,ASSGQSSGNTIY
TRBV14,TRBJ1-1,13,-,ASSPRPALNTEAF
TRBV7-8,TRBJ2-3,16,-,ASSLPTTGMSPPDTQY
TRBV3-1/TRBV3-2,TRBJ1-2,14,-,ASSQGAAGGGYGYT
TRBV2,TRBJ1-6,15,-,ASSVNLGRYYNSPLH
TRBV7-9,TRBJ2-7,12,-,ASSSGQGNAEQY
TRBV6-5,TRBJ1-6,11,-,ASQGWNNSPLH
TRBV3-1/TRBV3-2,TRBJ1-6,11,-,ASSQRGVTPLH
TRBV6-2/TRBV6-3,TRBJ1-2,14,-,ASSYSLKGSANGYT
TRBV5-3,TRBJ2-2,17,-,ARSGLKYRQGKNTGELF
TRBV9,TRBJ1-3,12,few,ASSVGTSGNTIY
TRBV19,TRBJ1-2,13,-,ASSISLELYYGYT